This T cell receptor (beta chain) comes out of a study of CD8 T cells in Susac syndrome. With respect to this clonotype: Antigen unknown.

Negative isolation was used for CD8+ and CD4+ T cells and FACS enrichment for TEMRA cells. Study findings and constraints: The study conceded that its TCR sequencing and HLA analysis involved relatively few individuals.

RNA amounts of about 0.5 to 1 ug underwent reverse transcription with random hexamers. Amplification of TCR beta CDR3 was carried out by immunoSEQ multiplex PCR, which covered 54 Vbeta and 13 Jbeta segments. TCRdb re-called the immunoSEQ multiplex PCR reads through MiXCR, storing one row per CDR3 protein. The data contain approximately 150,000 distinct CDR3 sequences, roughly 94% of them singletons. This receptor was identified in a human donor in good health. What was sequenced was CD4+ T cells from PBMCs.

The CDR3 is CSVEVKHEQYF. Here the CDR3 DNA reads TGCAGCGTTGAAGTGAAACACGAGCAGTACTTC. The chain recombines TRBV29-1 with TRBJ2-7; D call uncertain. V was shortened by 1 base and J by 5 bases, with 6 bases between the two germline ends. Looked up from germline, CDR1 is SQVTM and CDR2 is ANQGSEA. The CDR3 loop spans 11 amino acids.